This T cell receptor beta chain was identified during a study of shared clonotypes between healthy human individuals. About the research overall: Donors were a couple of women and a few men aged 18 to 49.

Clones were sequenced by immunoSEQ multiplex PCR, and TCRdb holds only the in-frame ones, with some missing. The repertoire includes some 470,000 clones, over 65% of them detected once, and 13% sits in the top ten. This CDR3 region has 18 residues. Germline CDR1 ENHRY, CDR2 SYGVKD. V lost 2 bases to trimming and J lost 6 bases, with 25 bases between them. Study outcomes and limitations: The sampled material consisted only of blood, and tissue repertoires are likely to differ. Donors were few, which limited the genetic and exposure-history diversity represented.

Note on this clone: No antigen is known for it.

The receptor was derived from a woman aged 35 to 49 in good health. Some clones in this sample may be carry-over from other donors' samples. The chain employs TRBV10-3 and TRBJ1-1; D gene unclear. Sequences were obtained from PBMCs. CDR3 loop: CAISEAAIRGGRKPEAFF. The CDR3, as DNA: TGTGCCATCAGTGAGGCTGCCATCCGCGGAGGGCGCAAACCTGAAGCTTTCTTT.